Below, 24 T cell receptor beta chains from the same sample are listed, as sequenced in a study of blood T cell repertoires in COVID-19. Method: immunoSEQ multiplex PCR; TCRdb's copy keeps in-frame clones and lacks some. The sample shows 97,000 or so clones, 82% of them seen only once. The sample comprised peripheral blood. All receptors derive from a man older than 75 with acute or convalescent COVID-19.

V usage is TRBV28 and J usage is TRBJ1-2; D uncertain. Looked up from germline, CDR1 is MDHEN and CDR2 is SYDVKM. The CDR3 totals 16 residues. V shed 3 bases and J shed 5 bases, with 19 bases lying between them. The CDR3 DNA reads TGTGCCAGCAGTTTGGGAGGGAATCGAAACCCTTATGGCTACACCTTC. Encoded protein: CASSLGGNRNPYGYTF.

The chain combines TRBV19 with TRBJ1-5; D unresolved. Trimming left V 9 bases short and J 0 bases short, with 15 bases between. Germline values: CDR1 LNHDA, CDR2 SQIVND (reference sequence). This CDR3 has 15 amino acids. In DNA form, the CDR3 reads TGTGCCAGCCTACTTTCCTCCCTTAGCAATCAGCCCCAGCATTTT. Translated: CASLLSSLSNQPQHF.

The chain is built from TRBV9 and TRBJ2-1; 7 nucleotides align to TRBD2. The CDR3 length is 15 residues. The V gene end was trimmed by 3 bases and the J gene end by 5 bases; junction bases not matched to a gene: 8. Germline V gene data show CDR1 as SGDLS and CDR2 as YYNGEE. The chain's CDR3 is CASSANWGGDNEQFF. The CDR3 DNA is TGTGCCAGCAGCGCGAACTGGGGGGGTGACAATGAGCAGTTCTTC.

This clone has just one count. The chain uses TRBV27 and TRBJ2-2; maybe TRBD1 (5 bases). There are 12 residues in the CDR3. Trimming left V 5 bases short and J 6 bases short, with 7 bases between. Per the germline V gene, CDR1 is MNHEY and CDR2 is SMNVEV (reference sequence). CDR3 protein: CASSRGAGELFF. The CDR3 DNA sequence: TGTGCCAGCAGTAGGGGCGCCGGGGAGCTGTTTTTT.

The genes are TRBV18 and TRBJ2-7; D uncertain. CDR1 is KGHSH and CDR2 is LQKENI in the germline V gene. The V end was cut by 2 bases, the J end by 2 bases, with 10 bases between. The CDR3 runs to 14 residues. CDR3 protein: CASSPGQVTYEQYF. DNA for the CDR3: TGTGCCAGCTCACCAGGTCAGGTTACCTACGAGCAGTACTTC.

As DNA, the CDR3 is TGCAGCGTTGGGAGCTCTGGGGCCAACGTCCTGACTTTC. This translates into CSVGSSGANVLTF. The chain links TRBV29-1 to TRBJ2-6; D uncertain. The CDR3 totals 13 residues. Trimming pared 4 bases from V and 0 bases from J, leaving 4 bases between. The germline CDR1 and CDR2 sequences are SQVTM and ANQGSEA.

V usage is TRBV6-2 or TRBV6-3 and J usage is TRBJ2-7, with 7 bases lining up with TRBD1. Germline trimming cut 4 bases from V and 3 bases from J; bases unmatched to any gene: 12. CDR3 length equals 16 residues. Looked up from germline, CDR1 is MNHEY and CDR2 is SVGEGT. CDR3 loop: CASSSRLRTGNYEQYF. The CDR3 nucleotides read TGTGCCAGCAGTTCCCGACTTCGGACAGGAAACTACGAGCAGTACTTC.

This chain links TRBV21-1 with TRBJ2-1; TRBD1 reflects the table's D call only, with no check against the DNA. TRBV21-1 is flagged as a pseudogene. CDR3 length equals 17 residues. CDR3 DNA sequence: TGTGCCAGCAGCAAAGCCGCTACCGGGACAGGGAACAATGAGCAGTTCTTC. Translating gives CASSKAATGTGNNEQFF.

This chain connects TRBV2 to TRBJ2-7; D is uncertain. The germline CDR1 and CDR2 sequences are SNHLY and FYNNEI. CDR3 length: 13 residues. The ends were cut back, 7 bases at V and 0 bases at J, with 10 bases in the middle. The CDR3 bases are TGTGCCAGCAAGTGGCGGCTCTCCTACGAGCAGTACTTC. Translating it yields CASKWRLSYEQYF. Full variable domain (rest looked up from reference TRBV2 and TRBJ2-7): EPEVTQTPSHQVTQMGQEVILRCVPISNHLYFYWYRQILGQKVEFLVSFYNNEISEKSEIFDDQFSVERPDGSNFTLKIRSTKLEDSAMYFCASKWRLSYEQYFGPGTRLTVT.

The chain links TRBV3-1 (or the pseudogene TRBV3-2) to TRBJ2-7; 10 bases are a match to TRBD2. The length of the CDR3 is 15 residues. The V segment lost 2 bases and the J segment 6 bases; nucleotides outside the gene matches: 7. The germline V gene encodes CDR1 LGHDT and CDR2 YNNKEL (reference sequence). The CDR3 coding sequence is TGTGCCAGCAGCCAACAGCTAGCGGGAGCGATCGAGCAGTACTTC. Translation: CASSQQLAGAIEQYF.

The chain joins TRBV30 to TRBJ1-1; 7 bases are a match to TRBD1. J was trimmed by 0 bases and V by 8 bases; bases with no gene match: 12. The CDR3 totals 15 residues. The germline CDR1 and CDR2 sequences are GTSNPN and SVGIG (reference sequence). DNA for the CDR3: TGTGCCGGGGACAGCTTCTCACCTTTGAACACTGAAGCTTTCTTT. Amino acid sequence: CAGDSFSPLNTEAFF. Full variable domain (remainder filled in from reference TRBV30 and TRBJ1-1): SQTIHQWPATLVQPVGSPLSLECTVEGTSNPNLYWYRQAAGRGLQLLFYSVGIGQISSEVPQNLSASRPQDRQFILSSKKLLLSDSGFYLCAGDSFSPLNTEAFFGQGTRLTVV.

The J gene is TRBJ1-1, the V gene TRBV7-9, with TRBD1 matching over 7 bases. V gave up 3 bases and J gave up 11 bases; unmatched junction bases: 6. The germline V gene has CDR1 SEHNR and CDR2 FQNEAQ (reference sequence). The CDR3 consists of 12 residues. CDR3 DNA: TGTGCCAGCAGCTTCCTCGGGACAGATGCTTTCTTT. Encoded protein: CASSFLGTDAFF.

The chain links TRBV9 to TRBJ1-5; 7 nucleotides match TRBD1. CDR3 length equals 15 residues. The junction had 4 bases not matched to a gene; V was cut back by 0 bases and J by 4 bases. Germline lookup yields CDR1 SGDLS and CDR2 YYNGEE. CDR3 DNA: TGTGCCAGCAGCGTAGGACAGGGAACGAATCAGCCCCAGCATTTT. Amino acids: CASSVGQGTNQPQHF.

The V gene is TRBV7-8, the J gene TRBJ2-5, with D possibly matching TRBD2 (5 bases). Between the trimmed V and J ends, which lost 4 bases and 5 bases, there was a span of 14 bases. The CDR3 extends over 14 amino acids. CDR1 and CDR2 from the germline V gene are SGHVS and FQNEAQ. Here the CDR3 DNA reads TGTGCCAGCAGCTACCGTGAGGGCGTGGAGACCCAGTACTTC. Translating gives CASSYREGVETQYF. The variable domain in full, with the rest retrieved from reference TRBV7-8 and TRBJ2-5, is GAGVSQSPRYKVAKRGQDVALRCDPISGHVSLFWYQQALGQGPEFLTYFQNEAQLDKSGLPSDRFFAERPEGSVSTLKIQRTQQEDSAVYLCASSYREGVETQYFGPGTRLLVL.

The chain is built from TRBV30 and TRBJ1-1, with 12 positions matching TRBD1. Germline-derived CDR1 and CDR2 are GTSNPN and SVGIG (reference sequence). This CDR3 is 17 amino acids long. V trimming: 7 bases; J trimming: 3 bases; junction bases outside the gene matches: 15. The DNA for the CDR3 is TGTGCCTCACCCTCCGGGACAGGGGGCTTATTGGACACTGAAGCTTTCTTT. This encodes CASPSGTGGLLDTEAFF.

The rearrangement uses TRBV7-9 and TRBJ2-1; the match to TRBD2 covers 12 bases. V gave up 4 bases and J gave up 7 bases; unmatched junction bases: 8. The CDR3 loop spans 16 amino acids. The germline V gene encodes CDR1 SEHNR and CDR2 FQNEAQ (reference sequence). The CDR3 DNA reads as TGTGCCAGCAGCTACGTGACTAGCGGGAGAGTGAATGAGCAGTTCTTC. Its protein is CASSYVTSGRVNEQFF.

V and J are TRBV30 and TRBJ1-5; 7 positions agree with TRBD1. The V gene end was trimmed by 0 bases and the J gene end by 7 bases; junction bases not matched to a gene: 6. The CDR3 spans 14 residues. Germline V gene data show CDR1 as GTSNPN and CDR2 as SVGIG (reference sequence). The CDR3 DNA reads TGTGCCTGGAGTGTACAGGGGTCTCGGCAGCCCCAGCATTTT. Translated, it gives CAWSVQGSRQPQHF.

This chain uses TRBV11-3 with TRBJ2-5; 15 bases match TRBD2. CDR1 is SGHNT, CDR2 YENEEA, per germline. The V segment lost 5 bases and the J segment 5 bases; nucleotides outside the gene matches: 3. The CDR3 runs to 15 residues. Here the CDR3 DNA reads TGTGCCAGCAGCGCCGGGACTAGCGGGAGGGAGACCCAGTACTTC. It is translated as CASSAGTSGRETQYF.

The chain carries TRBV5-1 and TRBJ1-1; 8 bases fit TRBD1. The CDR3 runs to 14 residues. Trimming at V came to 5 bases and at J to 6 bases, leaving 9 bases not matched to a gene. CDR1 is SGHRS, CDR2 YFSETQ, per germline. The CDR3 protein is CASSSTGGDAEAFF. The CDR3 nucleotides read TGCGCCAGCAGTTCTACAGGGGGGGACGCTGAAGCTTTCTTT.

The rearrangement joins TRBV24-1 to TRBJ1-3; no definite D call. The ends were cut back, 8 bases at V and 4 bases at J, with 5 bases in the middle. The CDR3 consists of 11 residues. Germline CDR1 reads KGHDR; CDR2 reads SFDVKD. The DNA of the CDR3 is TGTGCCACCACGGAGGGAAACACCATATATTTT. This sequence encodes CATTEGNTIYF.

This chain uses TRBV14 with TRBJ1-5; D is perhaps TRBD1 (5 bases). CDR3 length: 14 residues. Trimming left V 1 base short and J 4 bases short, with 8 bases between. Per germline, CDR1 SGHDN and CDR2 FVKESK. This CDR3 is CASSQAGINQPQHF. In DNA, the CDR3 is TGTGCCAGCAGCCAAGCAGGGATTAATCAGCCCCAGCATTTT.

The chain links TRBV5-6 to TRBJ1-4; 8 bases match TRBD1. The CDR3 sequence is 14 residues long. V was pared by 4 bases and J by 7 bases, with 6 bases of the junction left unmatched. Germline V lookup: CDR1 SGHDT, CDR2 YYEEEE. This chain's CDR3 is CASSKDRVSEKLFF. Written as DNA, the CDR3 is TGTGCCAGCAGCAAGGACAGGGTAAGTGAAAAACTGTTTTTT.

The chain uses TRBV18 and TRBJ2-2; the D is unclear. Germline V gene sequence: CDR1 KGHSH, CDR2 LQKENI. V was trimmed by 2 bases and J by 2 bases, leaving 9 bases between them. The CDR3 spans 15 residues. CDR3 region: CASSPNLGNTGELFF. CDR3 nucleotides: TGTGCCAGCTCACCAAACCTAGGTAACACCGGGGAGCTGTTTTTT.

This clone was found once. The chain combines TRBV4-1 with TRBJ2-1; TRBD2 aligns across 7 bases. This CDR3 is 18 amino acids long. V lost 5 bases to trimming and J lost 9 bases; unmatched junction nucleotides: 22. CDR1 and CDR2 from the germline V gene are MGHRA and YSYEKL. The CDR3 sequence is CASSSLAPDTHRWGEQFF. In nucleotides, the CDR3 is TGCGCCAGCAGCTCACTAGCGCCCGACACGCACCGGTGGGGTGAGCAGTTCTTC.